This TCR beta chain was recorded in a study of cytomegalovirus exposure and HLA in healthy donors (dated by TCRdb to about 2017). Study-level background: An earlier analysis of about 560 of the donors reported approximately 260 Gb of sequence data and 100 million to 120 million unique TCR beta sequences obtained from about 200 million T cells. To predict cytomegalovirus infection status, the study combined high-throughput TCR immunosequencing, statistical association of individual TCRs with disease status, and machine learning. The later analysis used no new phenotypic data to find candidate immune exposures, relying instead on TCR beta sequences and their occurrence across donors. All discovery cohort repertoires had been generated on a single sequencing platform. Donor age, sex, ethnicity and CMV serostatus were collected together with the repertoire data. An early release that covered more than 550 HLA-typed donors contained approximately 300 gigabases of sequencing data and about 93 million unique TCR sequences. An earlier analysis of roughly 580 of the donors used high-throughput TCR beta sequencing to judge whether each TCR beta V gene segment behaved as functional or pseudogenic. The T cell repertoires of 700 or so subjects were profiled by immunosequencing and related to cytomegalovirus serostatus. Because of strong linkage in the cohort, 4 to 6 DR-DQ haplotypes were treated as single units for association and clustering. The number of typed donors differed by locus: about 620-640 for A, B, C, DRB1 and DQB1; 500 to 550 for DQA1; some 590 for DPA1; and around 470 for DPB1. A later analysis re-examined previously published TCR beta repertoires from more than 550 donors and added high-resolution HLA genotyping to investigate patterns of TCR occurrence. Across 300 to 500 genotyped donors of the cohort, an average of roughly 200,000 unique TCR beta nucleotide sequences per donor were sequenced, and roughly 18% of those sequences were non-productive. Class I and class II HLA loci were covered by the typing at four-digit resolution. The aim of the study was to test whether cataloging public T cell receptors could identify signatures of past pathogen exposure. Of the roughly 400 genotyped donors, 81% fell in the genetic ancestry cluster associated with self-reported Caucasian donors. In a later genetic analysis, genome-wide SNP genotypes for 398 of the 666 donors were used, and that subset was treated as a discovery cohort. Besides the first cohort of under 700 subjects, a separate validation cohort made up of over 100 different subjects was used. The research as a whole found: An association between a missense DCLRE1C variant and V-gene and J-gene trimming of TCR beta chains was found in a later genetic analysis and replicated in an independent cohort. Presence/absence analyses assumed roughly uniform sequencing depth across donors, an assumption that may not hold. According to a later analysis, TCR association rates differed among HLA loci, with DRB1 alleles showing the most associated TCRs and HLA-C alleles showing the fewest. A later analysis found that most CMV-associated TCR beta chains appeared HLA-restricted, with HLA associations seemingly driven largely by CMV exposure. In this cohort, only TCR beta chains were sequenced, and detectable features were limited by the absence of alpha or paired-chain data. Linkage disequilibrium might explain the correlated functional status among segregating V segments, but an unknown experimental factor could not be ruled out. In a later analysis, HLA-associated TCR beta chains were found to be more clonally expanded and to have lower generation probabilities than equally common non-associated chains. Across donors, most TCR sequences were observed very rarely, whereas some public TCRs were present in many individuals. The only immune exposure information available for the cohort was CMV serostatus. Specific HLA alleles were associated with more than 15,000 TCR beta sequences at a false discovery rate of 0.05 in a later analysis. Some IMGT-functional V segments, including TRBV6-2 and TRBV6-3, could not be told apart with the 87-base-pair reads, so those segments were excluded. In a later genetic analysis, fewer N-insertions in productive TCRs were reported among donors in an Asian-associated ancestry cluster than the approximately 710-donor mean. A further reported finding was that TCR beta sequences accurately predicted the HLA-A and HLA-B alleles for most subjects in the first cohort. According to a later analysis, parvovirus B19, influenza, CMV and Epstein-Barr virus appeared linked to several top co-occurrence clusters. In vitro tests confirmed that a few of the cytomegalovirus-associated TCR beta chains recognize cytomegalovirus antigens. Because HLA typing was missing for some donors at each locus, association tests included only the typed subset. In an earlier analysis of some 500 of the donors, most TCR beta V segments were observed in productive rearrangements about 90% or about 30% of the time, broadly matching IMGT annotations. A group of highly shared sequence variants was considered likely to be a technical artifact of the sequencing pipeline. Strong co-occurrence of HLA alleles, especially DR and DQ, made assigning TCR associations to individual alleles difficult. The earlier analysis of approximately 590 of the donors excluded some 15 rarely observed V segments, including chromosome 9 orphons, because counts were too low. In both the original and validation cohorts, the classifier was reported to diagnose cytomegalovirus status with high specificity and sensitivity. According to the authors, the approach could potentially be generalized to other disease states and immunological phenotypes. In the study, 164 TCR beta chains were listed as associated with cytomegalovirus.

Turning to this clone: Its antigen is currently not known. Base qualities are not at hand, and no much larger clone is one base apart.

The CDR3 covers 14 residues, taking in both the cysteine and the phenylalanine. Kept here is only the CDR3 DNA, which spans 42 bases and is read in frame from base 1. V gives up 4 bases and J gives up 2 bases, and the segment between their germline ends measures 9 bases. The germline V gene yields SNHLY for CDR1 and FYNNEI for CDR2. The cohort was made up of 666 healthy bone marrow donors. At the time of sampling, every cohort member was nominally healthy, though immune exposures that went unrecorded were likely present. The donor tested CMV seronegative, placing the donor among the 350 or so seronegative members of the cohort. A peripheral blood sample was collected from each donor, and TCR beta sequencing was performed on peripheral blood mononuclear cells. Genomic DNA was extracted from the blood cell samples with the Qiagen DNeasy Blood Extraction Kit. The library was built by means of the immunoSEQ multiplex PCR assay. For the multiplex PCR, a mixture combining 60 forward primers for TCR Vbeta segments and 13 reverse primers for TCR Jbeta segments was used. The CDR3 region of rearranged TCR beta genes was amplified from genomic DNA by a multiplex PCR assay. The Illumina HiSeq System was used to sequence the amplified TCR beta libraries as 87-base-pair reads. The authors' analysis ran thus. A later analysis tallied 75 million to 95 million unique TCR beta chains across the roughly 610 repertoires, and some 10 million of those chains were shared by two or more donors. A nearest-neighbor algorithm error-corrected the raw reads and collapsed the reads into unique sequences, merging closely related sequences to remove PCR and sequencing errors. To assign V, D and J gene segments, CDR3 sequences were aligned to IMGT reference sequences. For a sequence to be retained, a match of at least six nucleotides to both a V gene segment and a J gene segment was required. A rearrangement counted as productive if the CDR3 had no stop codons and remained in frame with V and J, and every other rearrangement counted as non-productive. CDR3 was defined according to IMGT convention as the region running from the second conserved V-encoded cysteine to the conserved J-encoded phenylalanine. Sequences without an unambiguous match to a single V gene segment were excluded from the earlier analysis of about 640 of the donors. An earlier analysis of a few hundred of the donors classified V segments as functional when productive rearrangements were above 56.7% and as segregating when the standard deviation between donors was above 5%. A statistical classification framework was built for diagnosing cytomegalovirus status from the catalog of TCR beta chain sequences. In a later analysis, TCR nucleotide sequences were compared against IMGT/GENE-DB human TR gene sequences so that V and J genes could be assigned. A later analysis assigned CDR3 sequences and most-parsimonious VDJ recombination scenarios with the TCRdist pipeline. A later analysis defined each TCR beta chain by its CDR3 amino acid sequence plus V-gene family, and excluded reads lacking a unique V-gene family. To address suspected cross-contamination and a sequencing artifact, a later analysis removed a few hundred highly shared, low-generation-probability nucleotide sequences. A later analysis calculated a clonal expansion index for each public chain from normalized within-repertoire ranks of inferred template counts. In a later analysis, generation probabilities were computed with a VDJ recombination model fitted to out-of-frame rearrangements, and the resulting probabilities were checked against IGoR. A later analysis scored TCR-TCR, TCR-HLA and TCR-CMV co-occurrence with hypergeometric tests, applying a repertoire-size bias correction to TCR pairs. False discovery rates were estimated in a later analysis by permuting HLA or CMV assignments 20 times. In a later analysis, co-occurring TCRs were grouped with DBSCAN, and TCRdist sequence similarity was added when clustering was performed within HLA-allele-positive subsets. Repertoires with fewer than 30,000 or more than 120,000 public chains, plus five repertoires with anomalous nucleotide sharing, were excluded from co-occurrence clustering. Sourced from immuneACCESS, this table was stored by TCRdb with only in-frame sequences that have V and J called. A share of the clones is absent; for the studies checked, an unresolved V gene accounts for under half, and the remainder has no known explanation. The D gene and trimming were derived from the DNA, and the V and J assignments and clone size from that table. This sample has more than 200,000 clones in its table, and roughly 80% of those were observed once. Together, the top ten hold 0.22% of the sample.

The TCR comes from a girl aged 2 to 9 in good health and CMV-seronegative. The chain is made from TRBV2 and TRBJ1-5, with no confident D gene call. Sequenced: PBMCs. The nucleotide sequence is given as TGTGCCAGCAGTGGCGGTGATGGCAATCAGCCCCAGCATTTT. The encoded protein is CASSGGDGNQPQHF.